The rows below give T cell receptor beta chains drawn from one sample of a study of CD8 T cells in Susac syndrome. Via MiXCR, TCRdb re-called the immunoSEQ multiplex PCR reads, giving one row per CDR3 protein. The sample records fewer than 200,000 distinct CDR3 sequences, around 94% being singletons. Sequencing was done on a sample of CD4+ T cells from PBMCs. The receptors originated from a human donor with Susac syndrome. CDR3s include the opening cysteine and the closing phenylalanine or tryptophan. D genes are given only for firm matches. Rows may omit the clone size; those that give it use once, few, many or a size class.

j_call: TRBJ2-4
v_call: TRBV20-1
d_call: NA
clone_size: NA
cdr3_aa: CSARDSLANIQYF
cdr3_nt: TGCAGTGCTAGAGATTCCCTGGCGAACATTCAGTACTTC

j_call: TRBJ2-3
v_call: TRBV9
d_call: NA
clone_size: NA
cdr3_aa: CASSTRERTDTQYF
cdr3_nt: TGTGCCAGCAGCACCAGGGAGCGCACAGATACGCAGTATTTT

j_call: TRBJ2-3
v_call: TRBV20-1
d_call: TRBD2
clone_size: NA
cdr3_aa: CSANPALAGTDTQYF
cdr3_nt: TGCAGTGCCAACCCAGCCCTAGCGGGGACAGATACGCAGTATTTT

j_call: TRBJ2-3
v_call: TRBV20-1
d_call: TRBD2
clone_size: NA
cdr3_aa: CSARDPAGPGDTQYF
cdr3_nt: TGCAGTGCTAGAGACCCAGCGGGGCCGGGAGATACGCAGTATTTT

j_call: TRBJ2-3
v_call: TRBV30
d_call: TRBD2
clone_size: NA
cdr3_aa: CAWTLAGARAQYF
cdr3_nt: TGTGCCTGGACACTAGCGGGGGCCAGGGCGCAGTATTTT

j_call: TRBJ2-3
v_call: TRBV19
d_call: TRBD2
clone_size: once
cdr3_aa: CASCSGAGRDTQYF
cdr3_nt: TGTGCCAGTTGTAGCGGGGCCGGCCGGGATACGCAGTATTTT

j_call: TRBJ1-1
v_call: TRBV5-6
d_call: NA
clone_size: NA
cdr3_aa: CASSPGSWTEAFF
cdr3_nt: TGTGCCAGCAGCCCGGGATCTTGGACTGAAGCTTTCTTT

j_call: TRBJ1-2
v_call: TRBV20-1
d_call: TRBD1
clone_size: NA
cdr3_aa: CSAGGTAEWGYTF
cdr3_nt: TGCAGTGCCGGGGGGACAGCCGAATGGGGCTACACCTTC

j_call: TRBJ1-2
v_call: TRBV5-1
d_call: NA
clone_size: NA
cdr3_aa: CASSTAENYGYTF
cdr3_nt: TGCGCCAGCAGCACGGCAGAGAACTATGGCTACACCTTC

j_call: TRBJ2-3
v_call: TRBV10-3
d_call: NA
clone_size: NA
cdr3_aa: CAISGDPNTQYF
cdr3_nt: TGTGCCATCAGTGGAGACCCTAATACGCAGTATTTT

j_call: TRBJ2-5
v_call: TRBV5-4
d_call: NA
clone_size: NA
cdr3_aa: CASSTGMSGETQYF
cdr3_nt: TGTGCCAGCAGCACCGGGATGAGTGGGGAGACCCAGTACTTC

j_call: TRBJ2-7
v_call: TRBV7-2
d_call: NA
clone_size: NA
cdr3_aa: CASSRPPRDYEQYF
cdr3_nt: TGTGCCAGCAGCCGACCGCCGCGCGACTACGAGCAGTACTTC

j_call: TRBJ2-6
v_call: TRBV29-1
d_call: TRBD2
clone_size: NA
cdr3_aa: CSVKAGGSSGANVLTF
cdr3_nt: TGCAGCGTTAAGGCGGGGGGCTCCTCTGGGGCCAACGTCCTGACTTTC

j_call: TRBJ1-2
v_call: TRBV4-3
d_call: NA
clone_size: NA
cdr3_aa: CASSQGSSRSGYTF
cdr3_nt: TGCGCCAGCAGCCAAGGGTCCAGCCGGTCGGGCTACACCTTC

j_call: TRBJ1-2
v_call: TRBV4-1
d_call: TRBD1
clone_size: NA
cdr3_aa: CASSPVGTGTLHYGYTF
cdr3_nt: TGCGCCAGCAGCCCGGTTGGGACAGGGACTCTCCACTATGGCTACACCTTC

j_call: TRBJ1-1
v_call: TRBV7-9
d_call: NA
clone_size: NA
cdr3_aa: CASIFSNTEAFF
cdr3_nt: TGTGCCAGCATTTTTTCGAACACTGAAGCTTTCTTT

j_call: TRBJ2-3
v_call: TRBV15
d_call: TRBD1
clone_size: NA
cdr3_aa: CATSRDKSTGGATDTQYF
cdr3_nt: TGTGCCACCAGCAGAGATAAGTCAACAGGGGGCGCGACAGATACGCAGTATTTT

j_call: TRBJ2-1
v_call: TRBV6-2/TRBV6-3
d_call: TRBD2
clone_size: NA
cdr3_aa: CASKDKRGGHSNEQFF
cdr3_nt: TGTGCCAGCAAAGACAAGCGGGGGGGCCACTCCAATGAGCAGTTCTTC

j_call: TRBJ2-5
v_call: TRBV3-1
d_call: NA
clone_size: NA
cdr3_aa: CASSHHGVQETQYF
cdr3_nt: TGTGCCAGCAGCCATCATGGGGTCCAAGAGACCCAGTACTTC

j_call: TRBJ1-2
v_call: TRBV20-1
d_call: NA
clone_size: NA
cdr3_aa: CSARDGGAAYGYTF
cdr3_nt: TGCAGTGCTAGAGATGGGGGGGCGGCCTATGGCTACACCTTC

j_call: TRBJ2-2
v_call: TRBV3-1
d_call: NA
clone_size: NA
cdr3_aa: CASSHFREYSTGELFF
cdr3_nt: TGTGCCAGCAGCCACTTCAGGGAGTATAGCACCGGGGAGCTGTTTTTT

j_call: TRBJ1-2
v_call: TRBV20-1
d_call: TRBD1
clone_size: NA
cdr3_aa: CSAPGTGGNYGYTF
cdr3_nt: TGCAGTGCTCCCGGGACAGGAGGGAACTATGGCTACACCTTC

j_call: TRBJ2-7
v_call: TRBV12-3/TRBV12-4
d_call: NA
clone_size: NA
cdr3_aa: CASSLRVGQGNEQYF
cdr3_nt: TGTGCCAGCAGTTTACGCGTAGGGCAGGGGAACGAGCAGTACTTC

j_call: TRBJ2-5
v_call: TRBV18
d_call: NA
clone_size: NA
cdr3_aa: CASSPGIGETQYF
cdr3_nt: TGTGCCAGCTCACCAGGAATTGGAGAGACCCAGTACTTC

j_call: TRBJ2-2
v_call: TRBV7-2
d_call: NA
clone_size: NA
cdr3_aa: CASSPRQSNTGELFF
cdr3_nt: TGTGCCAGCAGCCCAAGGCAGTCAAACACCGGGGAGCTGTTTTTT

j_call: TRBJ1-1
v_call: TRBV11-3
d_call: NA
clone_size: NA
cdr3_aa: CASSLESRDAFF
cdr3_nt: TGTGCCAGCAGCTTAGAGTCCAGGGACGCTTTCTTT

j_call: TRBJ2-2
v_call: TRBV15
d_call: TRBD1
clone_size: NA
cdr3_aa: CATSRGVRTGSNTGELFF
cdr3_nt: TGTGCCACCAGCAGAGGGGTGAGGACAGGCTCGAACACCGGGGAGCTGTTTTTT

j_call: TRBJ1-3
v_call: TRBV25-1
d_call: NA
clone_size: NA
cdr3_aa: CASRADGGNTIYF
cdr3_nt: TGTGCCAGCAGGGCGGACGGGGGAAACACCATATATTTT

j_call: TRBJ2-2
v_call: TRBV12-3/TRBV12-4
d_call: NA
clone_size: NA
cdr3_aa: CATAGDANTGELFF
cdr3_nt: TGTGCCACCGCCGGAGACGCGAACACCGGGGAGCTGTTTTTT

j_call: TRBJ2-2
v_call: TRBV5-6
d_call: NA
clone_size: NA
cdr3_aa: CASSFGQGGTGELFF
cdr3_nt: TGTGCCAGCAGCTTCGGACAGGGAGGGACCGGGGAGCTGTTTTTT

j_call: TRBJ1-2
v_call: TRBV20-1
d_call: NA
clone_size: NA
cdr3_aa: CSASSPEGHRLRGYTF
cdr3_nt: TGCAGTGCCTCCTCCCCCGAGGGCCACCGCTTGAGGGGCTACACCTTC

j_call: TRBJ1-1
v_call: TRBV9
d_call: NA
clone_size: NA
cdr3_aa: CASSVKGTLMNTEAFF
cdr3_nt: TGTGCCAGCAGCGTAAAGGGGACCTTAATGAACACTGAAGCTTTCTTT

j_call: TRBJ2-3
v_call: TRBV6-1
d_call: TRBD2
clone_size: NA
cdr3_aa: CASTTSSGGGRSDTQYF
cdr3_nt: TGTGCCAGCACCACATCTAGCGGGGGGGGGAGGTCAGATACGCAGTATTTT

j_call: TRBJ1-2
v_call: TRBV10-3
d_call: TRBD1
clone_size: NA
cdr3_aa: CAINPGQYGYTF
cdr3_nt: TGTGCCATCAACCCGGGACAGTATGGCTACACCTTC

j_call: TRBJ1-2
v_call: TRBV2
d_call: NA
clone_size: NA
cdr3_aa: CASSSQGPDIHGYTF
cdr3_nt: TGTGCCAGCAGCTCACAGGGCCCAGATATTCATGGCTACACCTTC

j_call: TRBJ2-7
v_call: TRBV30
d_call: TRBD1
clone_size: once
cdr3_aa: CAWSEGQAFYEQYF
cdr3_nt: TGTGCCTGGAGTGAGGGACAGGCATTCTACGAGCAGTACTTC

j_call: TRBJ1-6
v_call: TRBV27
d_call: NA
clone_size: NA
cdr3_aa: CASSPRGLDFPHNSPLHF
cdr3_nt: TGTGCCAGCAGTCCACGGGGGCTCGATTTCCCCCATAATTCACCCCTCCACTTT

j_call: TRBJ2-7
v_call: TRBV15
d_call: TRBD2
clone_size: NA
cdr3_aa: CATSSTPGGTSYEQYF
cdr3_nt: TGTGCCACCAGCTCCACCCCCGGGGGGACCAGCTACGAGCAGTACTTC

j_call: TRBJ1-2
v_call: TRBV20-1
d_call: NA
clone_size: NA
cdr3_aa: CSARASLDYGYTF
cdr3_nt: TGCAGTGCTAGAGCGAGCCTGGACTATGGCTACACCTTC

j_call: TRBJ1-1
v_call: TRBV18
d_call: NA
clone_size: once
cdr3_aa: CASSTDDTTAFF
cdr3_nt: TGTGCCAGCTCGACGGACGATACCACGGCTTTCTTT

j_call: TRBJ2-3
v_call: TRBV30
d_call: NA
clone_size: NA
cdr3_aa: CAWRRGVADTQYF
cdr3_nt: TGTGCCTGGAGGAGGGGGGTGGCAGATACGCAGTATTTT

j_call: TRBJ1-1
v_call: TRBV5-6
d_call: NA
clone_size: once
cdr3_aa: CASSLGWGLNTEAFF
cdr3_nt: TGTGCCAGCAGCTTGGGGTGGGGCTTGAACACTGAAGCTTTCTTT

j_call: TRBJ2-4
v_call: TRBV12-3/TRBV12-4
d_call: NA
clone_size: once
cdr3_aa: CASSFTTGQNIQYF
cdr3_nt: TGTGCCAGCAGTTTCACGACAGGCCAAAACATTCAGTACTTC

j_call: TRBJ2-7
v_call: TRBV7-2
d_call: NA
clone_size: NA
cdr3_aa: CASSLEGGKVQYF
cdr3_nt: TGTGCCAGCAGCTTAGAAGGAGGAAAGGTGCAGTACTTC

j_call: TRBJ2-3
v_call: TRBV29-1
d_call: TRBD2
clone_size: NA
cdr3_aa: CSVAGTSGLTDTQYF
cdr3_nt: TGCAGCGTTGCCGGGACTAGCGGCCTCACAGATACGCAGTATTTT

j_call: TRBJ2-5
v_call: TRBV30
d_call: NA
clone_size: NA
cdr3_aa: CAWNSGGLRVTQYF
cdr3_nt: TGTGCCTGGAACTCGGGGGGCTTAAGGGTGACCCAGTACTTC

j_call: TRBJ2-7
v_call: TRBV20-1
d_call: NA
clone_size: NA
cdr3_aa: CSARGANYEQYF
cdr3_nt: TGCAGTGCTAGAGGCGCCAACTACGAGCAGTACTTC

j_call: TRBJ2-5
v_call: TRBV20-1
d_call: NA
clone_size: NA
cdr3_aa: CSARTARNQETQYF
cdr3_nt: TGCAGTGCTAGAACTGCTCGGAACCAAGAGACCCAGTACTTC

j_call: TRBJ2-2
v_call: TRBV24-1
d_call: TRBD1
clone_size: NA
cdr3_aa: CATSDGDRETGELFF
cdr3_nt: TGTGCCACCAGTGATGGGGACAGGGAGACCGGGGAGCTGTTTTTT

j_call: TRBJ1-6
v_call: TRBV3-1
d_call: NA
clone_size: NA
cdr3_aa: CASSFSSESPLHF
cdr3_nt: TGTGCCAGCAGCTTCTCATCTGAATCACCCCTCCACTTT

j_call: TRBJ2-3
v_call: TRBV29-1
d_call: NA
clone_size: NA
cdr3_aa: CSVVRTDTQYF
cdr3_nt: TGCAGCGTTGTCCGGACAGATACGCAGTATTTT

j_call: TRBJ1-4
v_call: TRBV5-1
d_call: NA
clone_size: NA
cdr3_aa: CASSLVQGEEKLFF
cdr3_nt: TGCGCCAGCAGCTTGGTCCAGGGAGAAGAAAAACTGTTTTTT

j_call: TRBJ1-6
v_call: TRBV14
d_call: TRBD1
clone_size: NA
cdr3_aa: CASSQDPGTAYSPLHF
cdr3_nt: TGTGCCAGCAGCCAAGATCCGGGGACAGCCTATTCACCCCTCCACTTT

j_call: TRBJ2-3
v_call: TRBV6-1
d_call: TRBD2
clone_size: NA
cdr3_aa: CASRGTSGVFTDTQYF
cdr3_nt: TGTGCCAGCAGGGGGACTAGCGGGGTTTTCACAGATACGCAGTATTTT

j_call: TRBJ2-7
v_call: TRBV6-6
d_call: NA
clone_size: NA
cdr3_aa: CASSYRQVPYEQYF
cdr3_nt: TGTGCCAGCAGTTATCGACAGGTCCCCTACGAGCAGTACTTC